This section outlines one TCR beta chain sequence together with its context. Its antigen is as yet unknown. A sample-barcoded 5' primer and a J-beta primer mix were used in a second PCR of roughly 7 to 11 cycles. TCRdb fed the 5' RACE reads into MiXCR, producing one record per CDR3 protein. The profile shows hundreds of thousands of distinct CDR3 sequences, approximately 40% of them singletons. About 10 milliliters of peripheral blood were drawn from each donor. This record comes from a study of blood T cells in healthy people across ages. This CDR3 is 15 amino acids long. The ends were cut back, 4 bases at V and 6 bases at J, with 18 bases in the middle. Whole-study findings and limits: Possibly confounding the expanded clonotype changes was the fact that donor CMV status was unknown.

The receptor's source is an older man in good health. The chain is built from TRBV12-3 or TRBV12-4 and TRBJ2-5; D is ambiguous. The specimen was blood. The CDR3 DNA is TGTGCCAGCAGTTCCGCCTCGATGGGCGGACAGACCCAGTACTTC. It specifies CASSSASMGGQTQYF.